This T cell receptor beta chain was profiled in a study of blood T cell repertoires in COVID-19. Study background: COVID-19 samples, acute and convalescent, were from the United States, Italy and Spain. PBMCs, B-cell-depleted T cells, or T cells provided the cDNA or gDNA that made up the material.

In the original analysis: Nucleated cell counts were estimated from reference gene primer amplification. Profiled with immunoSEQ multiplex PCR; TCRdb holds only in-frame clones, not every one. That table is the source of V, J and clone size, and D and trimming were worked out from the DNA. Of roughly 20,000 clones detected, roughly 81% appear once; the ten largest clones hold less than 40%. Germline CDR1 MDHEN, CDR2 SYDVKM. This CDR3 has 12 residues. The V end was cut by 1 base, the J end by 8 bases, with 6 bases between. V and J are TRBV28 and TRBJ2-1; D gene uncertain. This clonotype originated in a human donor with active COVID-19. The donor label of this sample is uncertain. The sample was peripheral blood. CDR3 sequence: CASSLSRDEQFF. In DNA form, the CDR3 reads TGTGCCAGCAGTTTATCTCGTGATGAGCAGTTCTTC.